This T cell receptor beta chain was sequenced for a study of OX40 agonist ivuxolimab in advanced cancers. Study background: Recorded diagnoses for dose-escalation patients were hepatocellular carcinoma, melanoma, renal cell or head and neck cancer.

Baseline, cycle 4 day 1, and cycle 7 day 1 were the blood sampling points. Germline CDR1 is PRHDT and CDR2 is FYEKMQ (reference sequence). The CDR3 loop spans 17 amino acids. Profiled with immunoSEQ multiplex PCR; TCRdb holds only in-frame clones, not every one. The data show 60,000 to 65,000 clones, roughly 83% seen once. The sample here was CD4+ or CD8+ T cells sorted from blood, taken in a trial of the OX40 agonist ivuxolimab. The chain couples TRBV13 to TRBJ2-5; TRBD2 matches at 8 bases. Near its end, the DNA agrees better with TRBJ2-7, so the J call may be wrong. This TCR was recovered from an adult with an advanced solid tumor such as melanoma, head and neck, liver or kidney cancer. The CDR3 loop reads CASSLGFSRTSSHEQYF. The CDR3 DNA sequence: TGTGCCAGCAGCCTCGGCTTTTCCCGGACTAGCTCTCACGAGCAGTACTTC.